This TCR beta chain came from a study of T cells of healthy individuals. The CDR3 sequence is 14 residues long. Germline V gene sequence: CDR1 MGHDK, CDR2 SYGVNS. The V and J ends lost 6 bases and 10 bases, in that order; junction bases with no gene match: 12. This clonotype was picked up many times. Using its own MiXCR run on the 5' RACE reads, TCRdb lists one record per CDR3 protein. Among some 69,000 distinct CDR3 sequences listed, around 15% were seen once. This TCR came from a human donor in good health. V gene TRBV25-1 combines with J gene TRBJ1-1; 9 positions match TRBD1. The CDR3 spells CASSPGTGLSRAFF. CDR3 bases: TGTGCCAGCAGCCCCGGGACAGGGCTTAGTAGAGCTTTCTTT.